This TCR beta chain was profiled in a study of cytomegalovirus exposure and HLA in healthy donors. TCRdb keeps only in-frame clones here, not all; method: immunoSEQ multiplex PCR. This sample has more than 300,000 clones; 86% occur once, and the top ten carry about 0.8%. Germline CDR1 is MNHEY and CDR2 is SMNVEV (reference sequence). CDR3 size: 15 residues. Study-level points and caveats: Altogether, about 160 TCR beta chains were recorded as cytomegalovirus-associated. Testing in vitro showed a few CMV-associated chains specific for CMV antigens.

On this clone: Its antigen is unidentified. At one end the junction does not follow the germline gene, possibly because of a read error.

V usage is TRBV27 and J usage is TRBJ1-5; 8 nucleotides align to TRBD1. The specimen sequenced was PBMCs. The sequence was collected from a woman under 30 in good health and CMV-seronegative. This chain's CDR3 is CASSRQGAAGGDLDF. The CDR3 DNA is TGTGCCAGCAGTCGTCAGGGGGCGGCCGGGGGCGATTTGGATTTT.